The 28 T cell receptor beta chains listed next were all sequenced from one sample in a study of healthy donors' naive CD4 and CD8 T cells (dated by TCRdb to the mid-2010s). This sample was sequenced with a 454 GS FLX Titanium. A previously published linear amplification protocol was used to build TCR libraries from roughly 470 ng of total RNA. TCRdb ran its own pipeline on the public reads, namely fastp trimming at Q25 and MiXCR clone calling, and kept in-frame beta chains. Rows matching on CDR3 protein sequence are summarized as one entry with the most common DNA and genes. The sample data list some 190,000 distinct CDR3 sequences, and 65% to 75% of these were observed just once. The ten largest account for roughly 2.4% of the sample. The sample consisted of naive CD4+ and CD8+ T cells sorted from blood, pooled from several donors. In the paper's terms, the cell subset or site label means: FACS-sorted naive CD4+ (CD45RO-CD45RA+) and naive CD8+ (CD45RA+CD27bright) T cells. All receptors derive from a pool of human donors in good health; the sample pools cells from several healthy donors.

This chain links TRBV29-1 with TRBJ2-7, with TRBD2 matching over 9 bases. This CDR3 is 15 amino acids long. With V trimmed by 4 bases and J by 7 bases, 14 bases remained unmatched. CDR1 and CDR2 (germline): SQVTM, ANQGSEA. CDR3 in DNA: TGCAGCGTTGGGGGGGCTAGCGGGATTGGAACTGAGCAGTACTTC. As protein: CSVGGASGIGTEQYF.

This chain connects TRBV5-1 to TRBJ1-1, with a weak D call TRBD1 (6 bases). The CDR3 is made up of 16 amino acids. With 4 bases removed from V and 5 bases from J, the gap between germline ends came to 21 bases. From germline, CDR1 is SGHRS and CDR2 YFSETQ. CDR3 region: CASSLRQDKGKTEAFF. The DNA of the CDR3 is TGCGCCAGCAGCCTTCGACAGGATAAGGGTAAGACTGAAGCTTTCTTT.

This chain joins TRBV30 and TRBJ2-4, with D tentatively TRBD1 or TRBD2 (5 bases each). The germline V gene has CDR1 GTSNPN and CDR2 SVGIG (reference sequence). The CDR3 runs to 15 residues. Trimming left V 0 bases short and J 2 bases short, with 11 bases between. Here the CDR3 reads CAWSVLGVSKNIQYF. The DNA for the CDR3 is TGTGCCTGGAGTGTACTGGGGGTGTCCAAAAACATTCAGTACTTC.

This chain uses TRBV29-1 with TRBJ2-3; D perhaps matches TRBD1 (5 bases). CDR3 length: 15 amino acids. V shed 8 bases and J shed 0 bases, with 18 bases lying between them. Germline CDR1 reads SQVTM; CDR2 reads ANQGSEA. This CDR3 is CSSRFQGLSTDTQYF. Here the CDR3 DNA reads TGCAGCTCCCGTTTCCAGGGCCTTAGCACAGATACGCAGTATTTT.

This chain connects TRBV2 to TRBJ2-1; tentatively, D is TRBD2 (5 bases). The CDR3 totals 15 residues. Trimming took off 6 bases at V and 0 bases at J, with 12 bases between the two ends. Germline V CDR1 and CDR2: SNHLY, FYNNEI. The CDR3 nucleotides are TGTGCCAGCAGCGGACTTGGGAGCTCCTACAATGAGCAGTTCTTC. It encodes CASSGLGSSYNEQFF.

A few counts support this clonotype. The genes are TRBV30 and TRBJ1-6; no definite D call. V lost 4 bases, J lost 8 bases, and 12 bases lay in between. Per the germline V gene, CDR1 is GTSNPN and CDR2 is SVGIG (reference sequence). CDR3 length equals 13 residues. Written as DNA, the CDR3 is TGTGCCTGGAACCGGAAACAGCATTCACCCCTCCACTTT. Translation gives CAWNRKQHSPLHF.

The V and J genes are TRBV11-2 and TRBJ2-5; D is ambiguous. The CDR3 loop spans 12 amino acids. CDR1 is SGHAT, CDR2 FQNNGV, per germline. V was pared by 4 bases and J by 5 bases, with 8 bases between. CDR3 protein: CASSSSMETQYF. The CDR3 coding sequence is TGTGCCAGCAGCTCGAGTATGGAGACCCAGTACTTC.

The chain recombines TRBV15 with TRBJ1-3; D is unclear. V lost 1 base to trimming and J lost 4 bases, with 17 bases between them. The length of the CDR3 is 17 residues. Germline CDR1 LNHNV, CDR2 YYDKDF (reference sequence). CDR3 in amino acids: CATSRVPTTSFGNTIYF. CDR3 nucleotide sequence: TGTGCCACCAGCAGAGTCCCGACAACGTCTTTCGGAAACACCATATATTTT.

The chain recombines TRBV27 with TRBJ2-3, with D maybe TRBD2 (6 bases). Trimming removed 3 bases at V and 1 base at J, with 11 bases between. Looked up from germline, CDR1 is MNHEY and CDR2 is SMNVEV (reference sequence). This CDR3 contains 15 residues. CDR3 protein: CASSFGGYGTDTQYF. The CDR3 region has the DNA TGTGCCAGCAGTTTCGGAGGGTACGGCACAGATACGCAGTATTTT.

J is TRBJ2-3 and V is TRBV19; D is possibly TRBD1 or TRBD2 (5 bases each). Trimming removed 1 base at V and 3 bases at J, with 11 bases between. The CDR3 sequence is 15 residues long. Germline V gene data show CDR1 as LNHDA and CDR2 as SQIVND (reference sequence). The CDR3 nucleotides are TGTGCCAGTAGTATAGGAGGGGCGCGAACAGATACGCAGTATTTT. Protein product: CASSIGGARTDTQYF. The complete variable domain, with remaining parts taken from reference TRBV19 and TRBJ2-3, reads DGGITQSPKYLFRKEGQNVTLSCEQNLNHDAMYWYRQDPGQGLRLIYYSQIVNDFQKGDIAEGYSVSREKKESFPLTVTSAQKNPTAFYLCASSIGGARTDTQYFGPGTRLTVL.

The J gene is TRBJ1-1, the V gene TRBV5-1, with a possible D match to TRBD1 (6 bases). CDR1 is SGHRS, CDR2 YFSETQ, per germline. Trimming shortened V by 0 bases and J by 7 bases, and 10 bases separated the two germline ends. This CDR3 comprises 13 residues. The DNA for the CDR3 is TGCGCCAGCAGCTTGGTCGGACAGATTGAAGCTTTCTTT. Its translation: CASSLVGQIEAFF.

V and J are TRBV2 and TRBJ2-3; D may correspond to TRBD1 or TRBD2 (6 bases each). Germline loops: CDR1 SNHLY, CDR2 FYNNEI. With 9 bases removed from V and 6 bases from J, the gap between germline ends came to 10 bases. The CDR3 sequence is 11 residues long. This chain's CDR3 is CASTGGDTQYF. Written as DNA, the CDR3 is TGTGCCAGTACCGGGGGCGATACGCAGTATTTT. Full variable domain (remainder filled in from reference TRBV2 and TRBJ2-3): EPEVTQTPSHQVTQMGQEVILRCVPISNHLYFYWYRQILGQKVEFLVSFYNNEISEKSEIFDDQFSVERPDGSNFTLKIRSTKLEDSAMYFCASTGGDTQYFGPGTRLTVL.

Concerning this clonotype itself: At one of its ends the junction is not consistent with the germline gene, which may arise from a read error. The V and J genes are TRBV5-1 and TRBJ1-1; TRBD1 matches at 9 bases. The CDR3 runs to 16 residues. CDR1 SGHRS and CDR2 YFSETQ come from the germline V gene. DNA of the CDR3: TGTGCCAGCAGCTTGGAACAGGGGGCGGTGAACACTGAAGCTTTCTTT. Translation gives CASSLEQGAVNTEAFF.

In this sample, this clonotype turned up once. This chain uses TRBV5-5 with TRBJ1-5; 7 positions agree with TRBD1. After removal of 2 bases from V and 3 bases from J, the junction contained 11 bases not matched to a gene. Looked up from germline, CDR1 is SGHKS and CDR2 is YYEKEE (reference sequence). The CDR3 is 17 residues long. The CDR3 loop is CASSLEGALWINQPQHF. The CDR3 DNA follows: TGTGCCAGCAGCTTAGAGGGGGCCCTTTGGATCAATCAGCCCCAGCATTTT.

The rearrangement uses TRBV5-4 and TRBJ2-5, with D perhaps TRBD1 (5 bases). With 4 bases removed from V and 0 bases from J, the gap between germline ends came to 10 bases. The germline CDR1 and CDR2 sequences are SGHNT and YYREEE (reference sequence). The CDR3 runs 14 residues. The CDR3 DNA is TGTGCCAGCAGCCCGCAGGACAACCAAGAGACCCAGTACTTC. The encoded protein is CASSPQDNQETQYF.

The chain has TRBV12-3 or TRBV12-4 and TRBJ1-3; D remains ambiguous. Trimming left V 5 bases short and J 2 bases short, with 7 bases between. This CDR3 contains 13 residues. Written as DNA, the CDR3 is TGTGCCAGCAGTCAGCGTACTGGAAACACCATATATTTT. Amino acid sequence: CASSQRTGNTIYF.

The rearrangement links TRBV10-3 to TRBJ1-1, with D tentatively TRBD1 (5 bases). This CDR3 is 13 amino acids long. Trimming left V 4 bases short and J 1 base short, with 7 bases between. CDR1 is ENHRY and CDR2 is SYGVKD in the germline V gene. In DNA form, the CDR3 reads TGTGCCATCAGTGGGACACCGAACACTGAAGCTTTCTTT. The encoded protein is CAISGTPNTEAFF.

The CDR3 sequence: CASRGYRQGLRGTEAFF. The CDR3 nucleotides read TGTGCCAGCAGGGGGTACCGACAGGGGTTGAGGGGCACTGAAGCTTTCTTT. The gene calls are TRBV5-6 and TRBJ1-1; 8 bases map to TRBD1. V lost 5 bases, J lost 4 bases, and 16 bases stayed unmatched. The germline gives CDR1 SGHDT, CDR2 YYEEEE. CDR3 length: 17 amino acids. Together with reference TRBV5-6 and TRBJ1-1, the CDR3 gives the full variable domain: DAGVTQSPTHLIKTRGQQVTLRCSPKSGHDTVSWYQQALGQGPQFIFQYYEEEERQRGNFPDRFSGHQFPNYSSELNVNALLLGDSALYLCASRGYRQGLRGTEAFFGQGTRLTVV.

The genes are TRBV20-1 and TRBJ2-7; the D gene is possibly TRBD1 (8 bases). The germline gives CDR1 DFQATT, CDR2 SNEGSKA (reference sequence). The CDR3 is made up of 15 amino acids. V lost 6 bases and J 4 bases, leaving 22 bases between the germline ends. The CDR3 spells CSAQTGGQGFYEQYF. CDR3 bases: TGCAGTGCCCAAACGGGAGGACAGGGATTTTACGAGCAGTACTTC.

The V gene is TRBV27, the J gene TRBJ2-7; D is perhaps TRBD2 (5 bases). Per the germline V gene, CDR1 is MNHEY and CDR2 is SMNVEV (reference sequence). Between the trimmed V and J ends, which lost 5 bases and 7 bases, there was a span of 21 bases. The CDR3 length is 15 residues. CDR3: CASSPLTFAPGEQYF. The DNA for the CDR3 is TGTGCCAGCAGTCCACTCACCTTCGCCCCGGGGGAGCAGTACTTC.

The chain carries TRBV19 and TRBJ2-7; perhaps TRBD1 as D (5 bases). The CDR3 sequence is 15 residues long. Germline V gene lookup returns CDR1 LNHDA and CDR2 SQIVND (reference sequence). V was shortened by 1 base and J by 0 bases, with 10 bases between the two germline ends. The CDR3, as DNA: TGTGCCAGTAGTATAGCGCCGACAGACTCCTACGAGCAGTACTTC. This encodes CASSIAPTDSYEQYF.

This clonotype showed up just once. The rearrangement uses TRBV10-3 and TRBJ2-1; 12 nucleotides agree with TRBD2. Germline CDR1 reads ENHRY; CDR2 reads SYGVKD. With V trimmed by 3 bases and J by 1 base, 10 bases remained unmatched. This CDR3 has 19 amino acids. CDR3 sequence reads: CAISDLNPGTSGSYNEQFF. DNA of the CDR3: TGTGCCATCAGTGACCTTAACCCCGGGACTAGCGGGTCCTACAATGAGCAGTTCTTC.

A word on this clonotype: Sequence at one end of the junction differs from germline and may be a read error. V gene TRBV27 combines with J gene TRBJ1-5; D gene ambiguous. This CDR3 has 15 amino acids. Looked up from germline, CDR1 is MNHEY and CDR2 is SMNVEV (reference sequence). The CDR3 spells CAGSLNGELTQPQHF. CDR3 DNA: TGTGCCGGCAGCCTAAACGGGGAGTTGACTCAGCCCCAGCATTTT.

CDR3 nucleotides: TGTGCCAGCAGCTTTTTGGGTAGCATCCAGCCCCAGCATTTT. Translated, it gives CASSFLGSIQPQHF. The rearrangement uses TRBV5-5 and TRBJ1-5; D ambiguous. The CDR3 is 14 amino acids. Germline CDR1 reads SGHKS; CDR2 reads YYEKEE (reference sequence). V was clipped by 2 bases and J by 7 bases, with 13 bases between them. The entire variable domain, with the rest obtained from reference TRBV5-5 and TRBJ1-5, is as follows: DAGVTQSPTHLIKTRGQQVTLRCSPISGHKSVSWYQQVLGQGPQFIFQYYEKEERGRGNFPDRFSARQFPNYSSELNVNALLLGDSALYLCASSFLGSIQPQHFGDGTRLSIL.

The rearrangement links TRBV19 to TRBJ1-3; D unresolved. The CDR3 totals 16 residues. V was shortened by 6 bases and J by 0 bases, with 15 bases between the two germline ends. Germline V gene data show CDR1 as LNHDA and CDR2 as SQIVND (reference sequence). CDR3 amino acids: CASRVDRLSSGNTIYF. The CDR3 bases are TGTGCCAGTAGAGTCGACCGGTTGTCCTCTGGAAACACCATATATTTT.

The gene calls are TRBV4-3 and TRBJ2-1; no definite D call. The V gene's germline CDR1 is LGHNA and CDR2 YSLEER. Trimming stripped 0 bases from V and 3 bases from J, with 3 bases between. This CDR3 region has 13 residues. The CDR3 is CASSQDYYNEQFF. The CDR3 DNA reads TGCGCCAGCAGCCAAGACTACTACAATGAGCAGTTCTTC.

V gene TRBV29-1 combines with J gene TRBJ2-7; 8 bases align to TRBD2. The germline CDR1 and CDR2 sequences are SQVTM and ANQGSEA. CDR3 length equals 14 residues. V dropped 4 bases and J dropped 5; count of bases not matched to a gene: 10. CDR3 residues: CSVVGPGGLNEQYF. CDR3 DNA: TGCAGCGTTGTAGGGCCGGGAGGGCTGAACGAGCAGTACTTC.

A single count supports this clonotype. The chain combines TRBV7-8 with TRBJ2-1; D might be TRBD2 (5 bases). Germline V gives CDR1 SGHVS, CDR2 FQNEAQ. V was cut by 1 base and J by 10 bases, with 11 bases left in between. This CDR3 is built from 13 residues. CDR3: CASSLDGEREQFF. The CDR3 nucleotides read TGTGCCAGCAGCTTAGATGGGGAGCGAGAGCAGTTCTTC.